This T cell receptor beta chain originates from a study of cytomegalovirus exposure and HLA in healthy donors (dated 2017 in TCRdb). For the study in its entirety: An earlier analysis of about 560 of the donors reported 276 Gb of sequence data and some 110 million unique TCR beta sequences obtained from about 179 million T cells. An early release covering more than 500 HLA-typed donors comprised about 300 gigabases of sequencing data and approximately 85 million unique TCR sequences. Typing coverage varied by locus: roughly 629-640 donors for A, B, C, DRB1 and DQB1; approximately 500 for DQA1; more than 600 for DPA1; some 470 for DPB1. Roughly 5 DR-DQ haplotypes were treated as single units for association and clustering because of strong linkage in the cohort. The study profiled the T cell repertoires of hundreds of subjects by immunosequencing and related them to cytomegalovirus serostatus. High-throughput TCR immunosequencing, statistical association of individual TCRs with disease status, and machine learning were combined to predict cytomegalovirus infection status. Alongside the repertoire data, information on donor age, sex, ethnicity and CMV serostatus was compiled. The later analysis used no new phenotypic data to find candidate immune exposures, relying instead on TCR beta sequences and their occurrence across donors. Of the roughly 400 genotyped donors, 75% to 85% were placed in the genetic ancestry cluster associated with self-reported Caucasian donors. Along with the roughly 710-subject first cohort, a separate validation cohort of more than 90 different subjects was used. In an earlier analysis of more than 550 of the donors, high-throughput TCR beta sequencing was used to judge whether each TCR beta V gene segment behaved as functional or pseudogenic. Across approximately 400 genotyped donors of the cohort, an average of about 240,000 unique TCR beta nucleotide sequences per donor were sequenced, and approximately 17% of those sequences were non-productive. A later genetic analysis used genome-wide SNP genotypes for about 55% of the 666 donors, treating that subset as a discovery cohort. Class I and class II HLA loci were covered by the typing at four-digit resolution. Every discovery cohort repertoire had been produced on one sequencing platform. The aim of the study was to test whether cataloging public T cell receptors could identify signatures of past pathogen exposure. To study patterns of TCR occurrence, a later analysis re-analyzed previously published TCR beta repertoires from several hundred donors and added high-resolution HLA genotyping. Points the paper makes about the study in general: Because the 87-base-pair reads could not distinguish some IMGT-functional V segments, including TRBV6-2 and TRBV6-3, those segments were excluded. Correlated functional status among segregating V segments might be attributable to linkage disequilibrium, but an unknown experimental factor could not be ruled out. A later analysis found that HLA-associated TCR beta chains were more clonally expanded and had lower generation probabilities than equally common non-associated chains. Because HLA typing was unavailable for some donors at each locus, only the typed subset was used in association tests. While some public TCRs were present in many individuals, most TCR sequences turned up only very rarely across donors. The classifier was reported to diagnose cytomegalovirus status with high specificity and sensitivity in both the original and validation cohorts. Assigning TCR associations to individual alleles was difficult when HLA alleles, especially DR and DQ, strongly co-occurred. The only immune exposure information available for the cohort was CMV serostatus. V-gene and J-gene trimming of TCR beta chains was associated with a missense DCLRE1C variant in a later genetic analysis, and the association was replicated in an independent cohort. A cluster of highly shared sequence variants was judged likely to be a technical artifact of the sequencing pipeline. A later genetic analysis reported fewer N-insertions in productive TCRs among donors in an Asian-associated ancestry cluster than the roughly 700-donor mean. The presence/absence analyses assumed that sequencing depth was roughly uniform across donors, and that assumption may not be true. Only TCR beta chains were sequenced in this cohort, and the absence of alpha or paired-chain data limited detectable features. In a later analysis, several top co-occurrence clusters were reported to appear linked to parvovirus B19, influenza, CMV and Epstein-Barr virus. The study listed approximately 160 TCR beta chains as associated with cytomegalovirus. Broadly in line with IMGT annotations, most TCR beta V segments showed up in productive rearrangements about 87% or about 30% of the time in an earlier analysis of a few hundred of the donors. Three of the identified cytomegalovirus-associated TCR beta chains were confirmed in vitro to be specific for cytomegalovirus antigens. A later analysis found that most CMV-associated TCR beta chains appeared HLA-restricted, with HLA associations seemingly driven largely by CMV exposure. In a later analysis, 16,951 TCR beta sequences were associated with specific HLA alleles at a false discovery rate of 0.05. Because counts were too low, seventeen rarely observed V segments, including chromosome 9 orphons, were excluded from the earlier analysis of a few hundred of the donors. In a later analysis, TCR association rates were found to vary across HLA loci, with the most associated TCRs seen for DRB1 alleles and the fewest for HLA-C alleles. According to the authors, the approach could potentially be generalized to other disease states and immunological phenotypes. A further reported finding was that TCR beta sequences accurately predicted the HLA-A and HLA-B alleles for most subjects in the first cohort.

Library construction relied on the immunoSEQ multiplex PCR assay. For the multiplex PCR, a mixture combining 60 forward primers for TCR Vbeta segments and 13 reverse primers for TCR Jbeta segments was used. Amplification of the CDR3 region of rearranged TCR beta genes was performed with a multiplex PCR assay on genomic DNA. The amplified TCR beta libraries were sequenced on the Illumina HiSeq System as 87-base-pair reads. In the source study's methods: Across the 700 or so repertoires, a later analysis counted approximately 83 million unique TCR beta chains, roughly 11 million of which were shared by at least two donors. A nearest-neighbor algorithm error-corrected the raw reads and collapsed the reads into unique sequences, merging closely related sequences to remove PCR and sequencing errors. To assign V, D and J gene segments, CDR3 sequences were aligned to IMGT reference sequences. For a sequence to be retained, at least a six-nucleotide match to both a V gene segment and a J gene segment was required. Rearrangements were called productive when the CDR3 lacked stop codons and stayed in frame with V and J; all others were non-productive. CDR3 was defined according to IMGT convention as the region running from the second conserved V-encoded cysteine to the conserved J-encoded phenylalanine. Sequences without an unambiguous match to a single V gene segment were excluded from the earlier analysis of 450 to 750 of the donors. An earlier analysis of several hundred of the donors called V segments functional above 56.7% productive rearrangements and segregating when the between-donor standard deviation exceeded 5%. A statistical classification framework was built for diagnosing cytomegalovirus status from the catalog of TCR beta chain sequences. In a later analysis, TCR nucleotide sequences were compared against IMGT/GENE-DB human TR gene sequences so that V and J genes could be assigned. The TCRdist pipeline was used in a later analysis to assign CDR3 sequences and most-parsimonious VDJ recombination scenarios. A later analysis defined each TCR beta chain by its CDR3 amino acid sequence plus V-gene family, and excluded reads lacking a unique V-gene family. To address suspected cross-contamination and a sequencing artifact, a later analysis removed a few hundred highly shared, low-generation-probability nucleotide sequences. A later analysis calculated a clonal expansion index for each public chain from normalized within-repertoire ranks of inferred template counts. Generation probabilities in a later analysis came from a VDJ recombination model fitted to out-of-frame rearrangements, and those results were checked against IGoR. A later analysis scored TCR-TCR, TCR-HLA and TCR-CMV co-occurrence with hypergeometric tests, applying a repertoire-size bias correction to TCR pairs. False discovery rates were estimated in a later analysis by permuting HLA or CMV assignments 20 times. In a later analysis, co-occurring TCRs were grouped using DBSCAN, with TCRdist sequence similarity added in when clustering inside HLA-allele-positive subsets. Repertoires with fewer than 30,000 or more than 120,000 public chains, plus five repertoires with anomalous nucleotide sharing, were excluded from co-occurrence clustering. In its TCRdb copy, this immuneACCESS table keeps in-frame sequences only and misses some clones. Where compared with another copy, unresolved V genes explain less than half of these, and the others have no known cause. That table furnishes V, J and clone size, whereas the DNA furnished D and trimming. For this sample the table gives some 150,000 clones, of which over 60% were detected only once. The ten largest clones capture roughly 0.68% of the sample.

A note on this clone: The clone's antigen remains unknown. No base-level quality is on record; no much larger clone is a single base apart.

The cohort was made up of 666 healthy bone marrow donors. All cohort members were sampled while nominally healthy, although unrecorded immune exposures were likely present. The donor was CMV seronegative and was included in the group of under 450 seronegative cohort members. A peripheral blood sample was collected from each donor, and TCR beta sequencing was performed on peripheral blood mononuclear cells. The Qiagen DNeasy Blood Extraction Kit was used to extract genomic DNA from the blood cell samples. The CDR3 runs 16 amino acids, cysteine and phenylalanine included. Only the CDR3 DNA is retained, 48 bases long and in frame from the first base. The V end loses 0 bases and the J end loses 1 base, and a stretch of 13 bases separates them. As encoded in the germline V gene, CDR1 is LGHNT while CDR2 is FRNRAP.

This clonotype was obtained from a male donor in good health and CMV-seronegative. The chain links TRBV12-5 with TRBJ2-7; TRBD2 is a possible D gene, resting on 5 matching bases. The sequencing input was PBMCs. The DNA sequence follows: TGTGCTAGTGGTTTGGTACCTAGCAGACTTTCCTACGAGCAGTACTTC. This gives the protein CASGLVPSRLSYEQYF.